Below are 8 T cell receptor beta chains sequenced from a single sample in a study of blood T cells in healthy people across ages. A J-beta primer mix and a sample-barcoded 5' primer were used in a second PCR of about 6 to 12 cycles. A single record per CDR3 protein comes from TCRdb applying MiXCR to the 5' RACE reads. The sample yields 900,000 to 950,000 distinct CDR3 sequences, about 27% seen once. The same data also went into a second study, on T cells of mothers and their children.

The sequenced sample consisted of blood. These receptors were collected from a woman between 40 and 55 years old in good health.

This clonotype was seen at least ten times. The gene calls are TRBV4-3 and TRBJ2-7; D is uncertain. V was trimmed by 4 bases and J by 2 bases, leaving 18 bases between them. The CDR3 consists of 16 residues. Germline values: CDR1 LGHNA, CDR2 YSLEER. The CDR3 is CASSLNPSIAPYEQYF. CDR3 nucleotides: TGCGCCAGCAGCCTTAATCCATCCATCGCTCCCTACGAGCAGTACTTC.

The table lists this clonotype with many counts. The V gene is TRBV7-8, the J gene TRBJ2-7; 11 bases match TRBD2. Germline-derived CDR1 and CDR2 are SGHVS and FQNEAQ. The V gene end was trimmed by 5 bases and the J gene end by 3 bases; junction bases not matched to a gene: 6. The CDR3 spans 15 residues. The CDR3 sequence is CASSPKTSGNYEQYF. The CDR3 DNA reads TGTGCCAGCAGCCCCAAGACTAGCGGGAACTACGAGCAGTACTTC.

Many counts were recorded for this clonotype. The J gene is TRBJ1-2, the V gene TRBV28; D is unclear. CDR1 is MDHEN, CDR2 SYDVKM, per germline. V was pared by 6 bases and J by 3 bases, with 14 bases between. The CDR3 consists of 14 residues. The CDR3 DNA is TGTGCCAGCAGGCCCCCCACAACCTACTATGGCTACACCTTC. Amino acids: CASRPPTTYYGYTF.

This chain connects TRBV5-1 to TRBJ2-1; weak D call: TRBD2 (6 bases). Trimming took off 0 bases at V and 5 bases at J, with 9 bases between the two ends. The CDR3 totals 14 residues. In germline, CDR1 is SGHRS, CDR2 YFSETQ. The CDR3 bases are TGCGCCAGCAGCTTGGTGCGGGATGACAATGAGCAGTTCTTC. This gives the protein CASSLVRDDNEQFF.

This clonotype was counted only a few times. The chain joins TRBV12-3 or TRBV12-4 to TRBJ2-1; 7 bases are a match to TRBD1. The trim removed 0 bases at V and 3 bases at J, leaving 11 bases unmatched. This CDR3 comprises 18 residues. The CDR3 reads CASSLAPTGTAFYNEQFF. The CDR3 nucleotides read TGTGCCAGCAGTTTAGCGCCGACCGGGACAGCCTTCTACAATGAGCAGTTCTTC.

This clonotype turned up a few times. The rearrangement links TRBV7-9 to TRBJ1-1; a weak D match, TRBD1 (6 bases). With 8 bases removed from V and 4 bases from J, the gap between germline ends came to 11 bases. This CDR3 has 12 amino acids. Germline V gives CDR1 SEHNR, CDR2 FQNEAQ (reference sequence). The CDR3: CASQQGATEAFF. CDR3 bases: TGTGCCAGCCAACAGGGCGCCACTGAAGCTTTCTTT.

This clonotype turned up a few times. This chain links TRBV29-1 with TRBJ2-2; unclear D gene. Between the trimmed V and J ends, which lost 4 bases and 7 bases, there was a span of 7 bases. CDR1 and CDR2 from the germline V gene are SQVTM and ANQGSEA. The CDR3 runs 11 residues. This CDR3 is CSVVFLGELFF. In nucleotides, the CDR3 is TGCAGCGTTGTTTTTCTCGGGGAGCTGTTTTTT.

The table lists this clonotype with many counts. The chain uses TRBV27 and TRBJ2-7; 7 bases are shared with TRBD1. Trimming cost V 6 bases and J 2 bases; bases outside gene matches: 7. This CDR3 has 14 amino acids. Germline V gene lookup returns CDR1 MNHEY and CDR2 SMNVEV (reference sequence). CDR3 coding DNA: TGTGCCAGCAGATCGAGACAGGGAACCTACGAGCAGTACTTC. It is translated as CASRSRQGTYEQYF.